This TCR beta chain was sequenced during a study of blood T cell repertoires in COVID-19. This CDR3 region has 13 residues. V lost 5 bases and J 4 bases, leaving 11 bases between the germline ends. Germline assignment: CDR1 SEHNR and CDR2 FQNEAQ (reference sequence). Original processing methods: Estimates of nucleated cell counts were drawn from the amplification of reference gene primers. The table came from immunoSEQ multiplex PCR; TCRdb's copy has only in-frame clones and leaves some out. D and trimming come from the DNA, and the V and J calls and clone size come from that table. The profile shows 150,000 to 200,000 clones, roughly 90% of them singletons. Two consecutive negative NP/OP PCR tests, clearance, or resolved symptoms defined Cohort 3 recovery.

What was sequenced was PBMCs or T cells enriched from blood (not recorded which). The clonotype comes from a woman aged 45-59 years who had recovered from COVID-19. The rearrangement uses TRBV7-9 and TRBJ1-2; no reliable D call. CDR3 protein: CASSAGIAYGYTF. DNA for the CDR3: TGTGCCAGCAGCGCCGGGATAGCCTATGGCTACACCTTC.